The rows below give T cell receptor beta chains drawn from one sample of a study of blood T cell repertoires in COVID-19. Only in-frame clones appear in the TCRdb table, and some are missing; sequencing was by immunoSEQ multiplex PCR. This table has approximately 100,000 clones, roughly 85% appearing once. The sequencing input was peripheral blood. Every receptor here comes from an elderly man with acute or convalescent COVID-19. Each CDR3 is given with its conserved first and last residue. The D gene is left open where the match is weak. The size entry is marked missing in some rows and otherwise reads once, few, many or a size class.

d_call	clone_size	v_call	j_call	cdr3_nt	cdr3_aa
TRBD2	.	TRBV7-9	TRBJ2-5	TGTGCCAGCAGCTCGGGACTAGCGGGACTGGAGACCCAGTACTTC	CASSSGLAGLETQYF
TRBD1	few	TRBV10-3	TRBJ2-7	TGTGCCATCACTAGACAGGGGAACTCCTACGAGCAGTACTTC	CAITRQGNSYEQYF
TRBD1	.	TRBV5-1	TRBJ1-1	TGCGCCAGCAGCTTGGCAGGGGGGATCGGCACTGAAGCTTTCTTT	CASSLAGGIGTEAFF
TRBD1	.	TRBV14	TRBJ1-1	TGTGCCAGCAGCCAAGTGACAGGGTTTACTGAAGCTTTCTTT	CASSQVTGFTEAFF
TRBD1	once	TRBV9	TRBJ2-2	TGTGCCAGCAGTGAACAGGGGACGAACACCGGGGAGCTGTTTTTT	CASSEQGTNTGELFF
.	.	TRBV7-8	TRBJ2-7	TGTGCCAGCAGCTTAGGGGGGGGCGAATACGAGCAGTACTTC	CASSLGGGEYEQYF
.	.	TRBV9	TRBJ1-2	TGTGCCAGCAGCCGTACCGGGGTTGACTATGGCTACACCTTC	CASSRTGVDYGYTF
TRBD1	.	TRBV5-1	TRBJ2-3	TGCGCCAGCAGCCCTTTAGGGGGCAGGGGGATCGATACGCAGTATTTT	CASSPLGGRGIDTQYF
.	.	TRBV19	TRBJ2-1	TGTGCCAGTAGTATCGGATCAGGGCAGTGGTCCTACAATGAGCAGTTCTTC	CASSIGSGQWSYNEQFF
.	.	TRBV3-1/TRBV3-2	TRBJ1-1	TGTGCCAGCAGCCAAGATACGGTGAACACTGAAGCTTTCTTT	CASSQDTVNTEAFF
TRBD2	.	TRBV9	TRBJ2-7	TGTGCCAGCAGCCCAGCGGGATCGACCTACGAGCAGTACTTC	CASSPAGSTYEQYF
.	.	TRBV28	TRBJ1-1	TGTGCCAGCACCGTAGGGGATGAACCAGCTTTCTTT	CASTVGDEPAFF
.	many	TRBV3-1/TRBV3-2	TRBJ2-2	TGTGCCAGCAGCCCGAGGAACACCGGGGAGCTGTTTTTT	CASSPRNTGELFF
TRBD2	.	TRBV7-2	TRBJ2-7	TGTGCCAGCAGCTTAGCCCCTAGCGGAATCTACGAGCAGTACTTC	CASSLAPSGIYEQYF
.	.	TRBV7-9	TRBJ2-5	TGTGCCAGCAGCTTCAGGGCGGGGTACCAAGAGACCCAGTACTTC	CASSFRAGYQETQYF
TRBD1	.	TRBV3-1/TRBV3-2	TRBJ1-2	TGTGCCAGCAGCCAAGAAGACAGGGACCACACCTTC	CASSQEDRDHTF
TRBD1	.	TRBV30	TRBJ2-2	TGTGCCTGGAGTGCCGGGACAGTCACCGGGGAGCTGTTTTTT	CAWSAGTVTGELFF
.	few	TRBV6-2/TRBV6-3	TRBJ2-7	TGTGCCAGCAGTTACCTCTTTGAGGGCTGGAAGCTGGGGAACTCCTACGAGCAGTACTTC	CASSYLFEGWKLGNSYEQYF
TRBD1	.	TRBV5-4	TRBJ2-3	TGTGCCAGCAGCACCAGGGGGCCAGATACGCAGTATTTT	CASSTRGPDTQYF
.	.	TRBV6-1	TRBJ1-2	TGTGCCAGCAGTGAGGGCCTGGGGGCCTATGGCTACACCTTC	CASSEGLGAYGYTF
TRBD2	.	TRBV6-5	TRBJ2-1	TGTGCCAGCAGTTACCTTCCTCGCGGGAGTAATGAGCAGTTCTTC	CASSYLPRGSNEQFF
.	few	TRBV5-6	TRBJ1-2	TGTGCCAGCAGCTGGGGGGGAGATGGCTACACCTTC	CASSWGGDGYTF